The 28 T cell receptor beta chains in this list originate from one sample, sequenced in a study of PD-1 blockade in classical Hodgkin lymphoma. Using immunoSEQ multiplex PCR, the repertoire was profiled, and TCRdb retains in-frame clones only, with some absent. Of more than 7,500 clones in the sample, about 80% were seen once. After autologous stem cell transplantation all patients relapsed, and prior brentuximab vedotin exposure differed between cohorts. The study purified CD4+ T cells from thawed PBMCs using magnetic negative selection. Specimen: CD4+ T cells from blood, collected at baseline. The receptors were gathered from a human donor with classical Hodgkin lymphoma.

This chain uses TRBV11-2 with TRBJ2-5; 8 positions match TRBD2. This CDR3 region has 13 residues. With V trimmed by 3 bases and J by 4 bases, 1 base remained unmatched. Germline V gives CDR1 SGHAT, CDR2 FQNNGV. CDR3 DNA sequence: TGTGCCAGCAGCTTCGGGGGGGGAGAGACCCAGTACTTC. Protein sequence: CASSFGGGETQYF.

V gene TRBV4-1 combines with J gene TRBJ1-1, with 7 bases identical to TRBD1. Germline CDR1 and CDR2: MGHRA and YSYEKL. The CDR3 extends over 14 amino acids. J was trimmed by 7 bases and V by 4 bases; bases with no gene match: 9. CDR3 protein: CASSPKEGAGEAFF. DNA of the CDR3: TGCGCCAGCAGCCCAAAAGAGGGGGCTGGTGAAGCTTTCTTT.

The chain employs TRBV7-2 and TRBJ2-3; D perhaps matches TRBD2 (6 bases). Trimming took off 2 bases at V and 4 bases at J, with 22 bases between the two ends. The germline gives CDR1 SGHTA, CDR2 FQGNSA. The length of the CDR3 is 18 residues. CDR3 bases: TGTGCCAGCAGCTTACGGGGTGGAGGAGGGCTCCAGGCAGATACGCAGTATTTT. Protein: CASSLRGGGGLQADTQYF.

With respect to this clone: One end of the junction does not line up with germline, which may come from a read error. The rearrangement joins TRBV20-1 to TRBJ1-1; D ambiguous. From germline, CDR1 is DFQATT and CDR2 SNEGSKA (reference sequence). The CDR3 spans 11 residues. CDR3 residues: CSATFREEHTF. CDR3 nucleotide sequence: TGCAGTGCCACCTTCCGGGAGGAACATACCTTT.

V usage is TRBV6-1 and J usage is TRBJ1-5; D gene uncertain. This CDR3 has 13 residues. Germline V CDR1 and CDR2: MNHNS, SASEGT. V was pared by 6 bases and J by 3 bases, with 9 bases between. The CDR3 region is CASRSGFNQPQHF. The DNA for the CDR3 is TGTGCCAGCAGGTCGGGGTTCAATCAGCCCCAGCATTTT.

The gene calls are TRBV4-2 and TRBJ2-2; 8 nucleotides align to TRBD2. The V segment lost 0 bases and the J segment 3 bases; nucleotides outside the gene matches: 3. The germline V gene encodes CDR1 LGHNA and CDR2 YNFKEQ. The CDR3 runs 16 residues. CDR3 sequence: CASSQETSEHTGELFF. For the CDR3, the DNA is TGTGCCAGCAGCCAAGAGACTAGCGAGCACACCGGGGAGCTGTTTTTT.

V usage is TRBV11-2 and J usage is TRBJ2-5; 8 bases fit TRBD2. The J call may be faulty, since TRBJ2-7 better matches the DNA end. CDR3 size: 16 residues. Germline loops: CDR1 SGHAT, CDR2 FQNNGV. The CDR3 is CASSTGGGHSSYEQYF. CDR3 nucleotides: TGTGCCAGCAGCACGGGGGGGGGACATAGCTCCTACGAGCAGTACTTC.

The chain carries TRBV19 and TRBJ2-7; possibly TRBD1 or TRBD2 for D (5 bases each). The CDR3 loop spans 15 amino acids. Germline lookup yields CDR1 LNHDA and CDR2 SQIVND (reference sequence). Trimming stripped 5 bases from V and 2 bases from J, with 16 bases between. This CDR3 is CASSAQHWGTYEQYF. CDR3 in DNA: TGTGCCAGTAGTGCCCAACATTGGGGGACCTACGAGCAGTACTTC.

This clone turned up a few times. The V and J genes are TRBV13 and TRBJ1-5, with D uncertain. The CDR3 length is 13 residues. Trimming shortened V by 5 bases and J by 2 bases, and 7 bases separated the two germline ends. CDR1 PRHDT and CDR2 FYEKMQ come from the germline V gene (reference sequence). The CDR3 sequence is CASSPGRNQPQHF. As DNA, the CDR3 is TGTGCCAGCAGCCCAGGCCGCAATCAGCCCCAGCATTTT.

There are a few counts of this clone. V usage is TRBV7-8 and J usage is TRBJ2-7; TRBD2 matches 7 bases. Germline V gene lookup returns CDR1 SGHVS and CDR2 FQNEAQ. Trimming cost V 0 bases and J 4 bases; bases outside gene matches: 6. The CDR3 extends over 15 amino acids. For the CDR3, the DNA is TGTGCCAGCAGCTTAGCGGCGGGAGTTTGGTACGAGCAGTACTTC. Amino acid sequence: CASSLAAGVWYEQYF.

The V and J genes are TRBV19 and TRBJ1-6; maybe TRBD1 (5 bases). This CDR3 has 15 amino acids. Trimming shortened V by 5 bases and J by 6 bases, and 14 bases separated the two germline ends. Germline CDR1 LNHDA, CDR2 SQIVND (reference sequence). CDR3 nucleotides: TGTGCCAGTAGTGAAACCGGGACGTCTAATTCACCCCTCCACTTT. Its protein is CASSETGTSNSPLHF.

The genes are TRBV5-6 and TRBJ2-1; D is unclear. V dropped 1 base and J dropped 4 bases, with 12 bases sitting between them. Germline V lookup: CDR1 SGHDT, CDR2 YYEEEE. The CDR3 has 15 residues. CDR3 nucleotides: TGTGCCAGCAGCTTGTACGGGCTAGTTTACAATGAGCAGTTCTTC. This codes for CASSLYGLVYNEQFF.

The rearrangement links TRBV10-2 to TRBJ1-2; tentative D call: TRBD1 (6 bases). The V gene's germline CDR1 is WSHSY and CDR2 SAAADI. This CDR3 is built from 12 residues. The V gene lost 7 bases and the J gene lost 6 bases, with 12 bases spanning the gap. The CDR3 DNA sequence: TGCGCCAGCACTCAAAGGGGGGATGGCTACACCTTC. This gives the protein CASTQRGDGYTF.

V usage is TRBV11-2 and J usage is TRBJ2-1, with 11 bases identical to TRBD2. Germline loops: CDR1 SGHAT, CDR2 FQNNGV. J lost 1 base, V lost 7 bases, and 6 bases had no gene match. There are 16 residues in the CDR3. CDR3 sequence reads: CASNLLAGASYNEQFF. For the CDR3, the DNA is TGTGCCAGCAATTTACTAGCGGGGGCTTCCTACAATGAGCAGTTCTTC.

This chain links TRBV7-9 with TRBJ1-5, with unresolved D. The V gene lost 1 base and the J gene lost 7 bases, with 14 bases spanning the gap. The V gene's germline CDR1 is SEHNR and CDR2 FQNEAQ (reference sequence). The CDR3 sequence is 15 residues long. CDR3 sequence (DNA): TGTGCCAGCAGCTTAGGTGCCACTCAAGGACAGCCCCAGCATTTT. This sequence encodes CASSLGATQGQPQHF.

The chain is built from TRBV11-3 and TRBJ2-5; TRBD1 matches at 10 bases. Germline CDR1 reads SGHNT; CDR2 reads YENEEA. Losses at the gene ends were 8 bases for V and 4 bases for J; bases not matched to a gene: 10. The CDR3 sequence is 15 residues long. The CDR3 DNA reads as TGTGCCAGCTCGCCGCCGGGACAGGGGAGAGAGACCCAGTACTTC. Residues: CASSPPGQGRETQYF.

The chain joins TRBV19 to TRBJ2-5; 9 positions agree with TRBD1. Germline V gene lookup returns CDR1 LNHDA and CDR2 SQIVND (reference sequence). J gave up 3 bases and V 4 bases, and 9 bases lay outside the gene matches. The CDR3 consists of 16 residues. CDR3 DNA: TGTGCCAGTAGTAGCCTCCCCGGACAGGGGAAAGAGACCCAGTACTTC. As protein: CASSSLPGQGKETQYF.

The chain joins TRBV5-1 to TRBJ2-5, with 9 nucleotides matching TRBD1. V shed 0 bases and J 5 bases; nucleotides not matched to a gene: 5. The germline gives CDR1 SGHRS, CDR2 YFSETQ. This CDR3 is 15 amino acids long. The CDR3: CASSLAQGAGETQYF. CDR3 nucleotide sequence: TGCGCCAGCAGCTTGGCACAGGGGGCGGGGGAGACCCAGTACTTC.

The chain combines TRBV7-4 with TRBJ2-7; D uncertain. Germline CDR1 SGHVT, CDR2 SQSDAQ. Trimming left V 3 bases short and J 4 bases short, with 7 bases between. The CDR3 extends over 12 amino acids. The CDR3: CASSLDLYEQYF. The CDR3 nucleotides read TGTGCCAGCAGCTTGGACCTGTACGAGCAGTACTTC.

The chain uses TRBV27 and TRBJ1-6, with 9 nucleotides matching TRBD1. CDR3 size: 16 residues. Germline lookup yields CDR1 MNHEY and CDR2 SMNVEV (reference sequence). With 6 bases clipped from V and 6 bases from J, the junction kept 9 bases outside the gene matches. This CDR3 is CASRSIPDRGNSPLHF. CDR3 bases: TGTGCCAGCAGATCGATTCCGGACAGGGGTAATTCACCCCTCCACTTT.

The CDR3, as DNA: TGCGCCAGCAGCCAAGAGAGGACAGGGGGTCCCGGGGAGCTGTTTTTT. Its protein product is CASSQERTGGPGELFF. The rearrangement links TRBV4-1 to TRBJ2-2, with 10 bases matching TRBD1. V trimming: 0 bases; J trimming: 6 bases; junction bases outside the gene matches: 4. Germline V gives CDR1 MGHRA, CDR2 YSYEKL. This CDR3 region has 16 residues.

J is TRBJ2-1 and V is TRBV5-1; 9 nucleotides align to TRBD2. Germline CDR1 is SGHRS and CDR2 is YFSETQ. The V segment lost 4 bases and the J segment 7 bases; nucleotides outside the gene matches: 6. The CDR3 consists of 14 residues. This chain's CDR3 is CASSLGTSRNEQFF. CDR3 DNA sequence: TGCGCCAGCAGCCTCGGGACTAGCAGGAATGAGCAGTTCTTC. Using reference TRBV5-1 and TRBJ2-1 for the parts outside the CDR3, the full variable domain is KAGVTQTPRYLIKTRGQQVTLSCSPISGHRSVSWYQQTPGQGLQFLFEYFSETQRNKGNFPGRFSGRQFSNSRSEMNVSTLELGDSALYLCASSLGTSRNEQFFGPGTRLTVL.

V and J are TRBV5-6 and TRBJ2-5; no clear D gene. Germline assignment: CDR1 SGHDT and CDR2 YYEEEE. V lost 2 bases and J 5 bases, leaving 7 bases between the germline ends. The CDR3 runs to 12 residues. The CDR3 loop reads CASSFNGETQYF. CDR3 nucleotides: TGTGCCAGCAGCTTTAACGGGGAGACCCAGTACTTC. The full variable domain, completed using reference TRBV5-6 and TRBJ2-5, is DAGVTQSPTHLIKTRGQQVTLRCSPKSGHDTVSWYQQALGQGPQFIFQYYEEEERQRGNFPDRFSGHQFPNYSSELNVNALLLGDSALYLCASSFNGETQYFGPGTRLLVL.

V is TRBV18 and J is TRBJ1-4, with D tentatively TRBD1 (6 bases). CDR1 KGHSH and CDR2 LQKENI come from the germline V gene. This CDR3 region has 16 residues. Trimming stripped 6 bases from V and 0 bases from J, with 14 bases between. CDR3 sequence reads: CASSQWTAATNEKLFF. DNA of the CDR3: TGTGCCAGCTCCCAATGGACAGCCGCAACTAATGAAAAACTGTTTTTT.

The V and J genes are TRBV5-4 and TRBJ2-1; D ambiguous. Per germline, CDR1 SGHNT and CDR2 YYREEE (reference sequence). CDR3 length: 17 residues. Trimming removed 4 bases from V and 2 bases from J, with 19 bases in between. CDR3 sequence reads: CASSLMSLLLAYNEQFF. DNA for the CDR3: TGTGCCAGCAGCCTGATGTCTCTCCTGCTCGCCTACAATGAGCAGTTCTTC.

This clone showed up just once. V and J are TRBV28 and TRBJ1-3, with D hard to call. The V gene's germline CDR1 is MDHEN and CDR2 SYDVKM. This CDR3 region has 13 residues. V dropped 5 bases and J dropped 4 bases, with 9 bases sitting between them. The CDR3 sequence: CASSPSGGNTIYF. The DNA for the CDR3 is TGTGCCAGCAGTCCCTCGGGGGGAAACACCATATATTTT.

The table lists this clone with a few counts. The rearrangement joins TRBV10-2 to TRBJ1-5, with D maybe TRBD1 (5 bases). Deletions cut 8 bases from V and 5 bases from J, with 16 bases between. Germline lookup yields CDR1 WSHSY and CDR2 SAAADI. This CDR3 has 14 residues. Here the CDR3 reads CASGSPGLYQPQHF. CDR3 DNA sequence: TGCGCCAGCGGGAGTCCAGGGCTATATCAGCCCCAGCATTTT.

This chain uses TRBV6-1 with TRBJ2-7; the match to TRBD2 covers 8 bases. Looked up from germline, CDR1 is MNHNS and CDR2 is SASEGT. The J segment lost 3 bases and the V segment lost 10 bases, leaving 11 bases of the junction unmatched. This CDR3 has 14 amino acids. As DNA, the CDR3 is TGTGCCACCAGGTCGGTGCGGGAGGTCTACGAGCAGTACTTC. Its translation is CATRSVREVYEQYF.